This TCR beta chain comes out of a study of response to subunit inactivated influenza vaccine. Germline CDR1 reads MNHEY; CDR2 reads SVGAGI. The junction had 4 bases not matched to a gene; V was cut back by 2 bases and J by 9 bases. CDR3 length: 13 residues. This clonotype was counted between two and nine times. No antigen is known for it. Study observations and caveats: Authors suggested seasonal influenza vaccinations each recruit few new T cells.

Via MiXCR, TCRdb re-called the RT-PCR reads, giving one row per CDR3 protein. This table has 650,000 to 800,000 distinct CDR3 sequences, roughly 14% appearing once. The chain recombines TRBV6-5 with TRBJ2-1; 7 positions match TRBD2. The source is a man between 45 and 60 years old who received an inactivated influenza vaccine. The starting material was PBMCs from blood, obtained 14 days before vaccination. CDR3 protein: CASSYGLESEQFF. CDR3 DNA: TGTGCCAGCAGTTACGGACTAGAGAGTGAGCAGTTCTTC.